These T cell receptor beta chains were read from a single sample in a study of graft-versus-host responses after intestinal transplantation. Their antigens remain unidentified. TCRdb keeps only in-frame clones here, not all; method: immunoSEQ multiplex PCR. The sample lists 90,000 to 95,000 clones, about 93% seen once, with 5% to 6.5% in the top ten. The sample consisted of unstimulated CD8+ T cells sorted from spleen or lymph node cells, taken before intestinal transplant. These receptor sequences come from a human donor who received an intestinal transplant. The CDR3 runs from the conserved cysteine through the conserved F or W. The D gene is left open where the match is weak. For some rows the clone size is stated as once, few or many, or as a class when expanded; others skip it.

clone_size j_call d_call v_call cdr3_aa cdr3_nt
- TRBJ2-7 TRBD1 TRBV19 CASSPGTGAYEQYF TGTGCCAGTAGTCCGGGGACAGGGGCCTACGAGCAGTACTTC
- TRBJ2-7 TRBD1 TRBV19 CASRGVRDRRVQSSYEQYF TGTGCCAGTAGGGGCGTCCGGGACAGGAGGGTACAGAGCTCCTACGAGCAGTACTTC
- TRBJ2-7 TRBD1 TRBV27 CASSLSTAWDSTYEQYF TGTGCCAGCAGTTTATCGACCGCCTGGGACAGCACCTACGAGCAGTACTTC
- TRBJ2-7 TRBD1 TRBV7-6 CASSPQPGQTYEQYF TGTGCCAGCAGCCCCCAACCGGGACAGACCTACGAGCAGTACTTC
once TRBJ1-4 - TRBV13 CASSLRQSNEKLFF TGTGCCAGCAGCTTACGACAGAGCAATGAAAAACTGTTTTTT
- TRBJ1-1 - TRBV7-6 CASSLAEMNTEAFF TGTGCCAGCAGCTTGGCTGAAATGAACACTGAAGCTTTCTTT
- TRBJ2-1 - TRBV15 CATSSPHEQFF TGTGCCACCAGCAGTCCCCATGAGCAGTTCTTC
- TRBJ1-2 - TRBV21-1 CASSKIREYYGYTF TGTGCCAGCAGCAAGATCAGGGAGTACTATGGCTACACCTTC
- TRBJ2-7 - TRBV7-9 CASSSSPRTTAYEQYF TGTGCCAGCAGCTCAAGCCCCCGGACCACAGCCTACGAGCAGTACTTC
- TRBJ1-5 - TRBV6-1 CASSEASWPQHF TGTGCCAGCAGTGAAGCCTCGTGGCCCCAGCATTTT